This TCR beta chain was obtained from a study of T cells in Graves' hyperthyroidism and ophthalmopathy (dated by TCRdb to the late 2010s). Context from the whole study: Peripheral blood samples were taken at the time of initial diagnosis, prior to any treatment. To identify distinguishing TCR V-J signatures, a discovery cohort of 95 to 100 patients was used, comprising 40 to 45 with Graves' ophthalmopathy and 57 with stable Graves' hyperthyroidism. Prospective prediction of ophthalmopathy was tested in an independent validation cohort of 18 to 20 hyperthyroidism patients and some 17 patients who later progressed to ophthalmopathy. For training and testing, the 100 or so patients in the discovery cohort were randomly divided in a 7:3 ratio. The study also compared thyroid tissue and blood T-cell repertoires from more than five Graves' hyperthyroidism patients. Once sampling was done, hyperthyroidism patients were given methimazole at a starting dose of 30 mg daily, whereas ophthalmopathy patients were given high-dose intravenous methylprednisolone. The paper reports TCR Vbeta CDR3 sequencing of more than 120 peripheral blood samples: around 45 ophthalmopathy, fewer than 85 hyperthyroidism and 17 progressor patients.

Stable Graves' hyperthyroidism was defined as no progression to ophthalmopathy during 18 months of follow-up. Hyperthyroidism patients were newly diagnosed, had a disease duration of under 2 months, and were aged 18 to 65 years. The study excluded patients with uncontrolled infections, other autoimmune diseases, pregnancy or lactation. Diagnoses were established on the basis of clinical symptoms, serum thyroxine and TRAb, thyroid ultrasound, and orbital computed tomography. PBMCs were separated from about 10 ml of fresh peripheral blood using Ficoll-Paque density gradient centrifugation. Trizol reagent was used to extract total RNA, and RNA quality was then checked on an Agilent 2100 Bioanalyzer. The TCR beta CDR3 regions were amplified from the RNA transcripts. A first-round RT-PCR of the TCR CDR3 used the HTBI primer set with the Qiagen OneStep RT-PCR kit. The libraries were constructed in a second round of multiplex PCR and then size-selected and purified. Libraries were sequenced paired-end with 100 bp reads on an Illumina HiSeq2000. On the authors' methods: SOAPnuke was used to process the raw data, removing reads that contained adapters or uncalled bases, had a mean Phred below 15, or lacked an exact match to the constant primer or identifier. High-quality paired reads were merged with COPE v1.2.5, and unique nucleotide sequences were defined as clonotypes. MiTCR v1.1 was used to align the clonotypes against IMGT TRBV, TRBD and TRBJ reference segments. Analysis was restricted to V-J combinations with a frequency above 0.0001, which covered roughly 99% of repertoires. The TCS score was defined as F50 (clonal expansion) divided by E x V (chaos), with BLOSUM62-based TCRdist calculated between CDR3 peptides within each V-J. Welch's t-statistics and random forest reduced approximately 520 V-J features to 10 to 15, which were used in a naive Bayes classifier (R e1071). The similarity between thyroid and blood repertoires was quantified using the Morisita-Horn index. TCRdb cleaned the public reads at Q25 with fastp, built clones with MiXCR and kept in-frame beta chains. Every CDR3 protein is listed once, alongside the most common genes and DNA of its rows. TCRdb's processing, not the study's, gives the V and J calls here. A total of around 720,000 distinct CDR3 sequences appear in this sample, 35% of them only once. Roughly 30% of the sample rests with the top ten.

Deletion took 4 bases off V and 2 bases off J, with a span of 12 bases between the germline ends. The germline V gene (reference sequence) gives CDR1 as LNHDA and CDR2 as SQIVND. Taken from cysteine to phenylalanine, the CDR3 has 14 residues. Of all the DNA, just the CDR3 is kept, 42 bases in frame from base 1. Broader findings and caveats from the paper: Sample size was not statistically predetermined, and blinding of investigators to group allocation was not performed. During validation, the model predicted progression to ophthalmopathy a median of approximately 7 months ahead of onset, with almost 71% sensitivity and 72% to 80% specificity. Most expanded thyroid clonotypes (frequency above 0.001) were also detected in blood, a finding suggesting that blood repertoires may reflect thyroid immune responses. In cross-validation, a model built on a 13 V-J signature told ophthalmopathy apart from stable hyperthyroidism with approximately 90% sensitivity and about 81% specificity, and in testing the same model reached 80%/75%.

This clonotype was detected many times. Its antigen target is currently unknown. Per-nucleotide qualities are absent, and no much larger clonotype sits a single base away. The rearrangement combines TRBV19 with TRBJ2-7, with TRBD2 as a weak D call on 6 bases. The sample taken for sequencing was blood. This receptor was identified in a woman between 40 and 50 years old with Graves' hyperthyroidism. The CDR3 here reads CASSKSGLTYEQYF. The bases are TGTGCCAGTAGTAAAAGCGGGCTCACCTACGAGCAGTACTTC.